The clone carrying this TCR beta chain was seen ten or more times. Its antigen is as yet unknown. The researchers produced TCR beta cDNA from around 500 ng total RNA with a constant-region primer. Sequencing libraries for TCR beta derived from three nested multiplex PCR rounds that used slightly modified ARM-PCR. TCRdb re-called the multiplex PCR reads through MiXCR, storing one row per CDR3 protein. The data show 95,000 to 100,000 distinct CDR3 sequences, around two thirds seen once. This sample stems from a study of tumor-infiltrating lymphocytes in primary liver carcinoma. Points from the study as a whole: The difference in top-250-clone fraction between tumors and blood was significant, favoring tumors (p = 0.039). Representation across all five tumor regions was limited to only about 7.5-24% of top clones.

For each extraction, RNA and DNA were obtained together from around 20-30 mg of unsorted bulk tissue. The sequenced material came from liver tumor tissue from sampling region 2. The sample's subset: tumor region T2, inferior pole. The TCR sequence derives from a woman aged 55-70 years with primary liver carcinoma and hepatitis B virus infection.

The CDR3 nucleotides are TGTGCCAGCAGTCCTGGGACTAGCGGGAGACATGAGCAGTTCTTC. Amino acid sequence: CASSPGTSGRHEQFF. This sequence joins TRBV28 and TRBJ2-1, with 14 bases identical to TRBD2. Per the germline V gene, CDR1 is MDHEN and CDR2 is SYDVKM. V gave up 5 bases and J gave up 8 bases; unmatched junction bases: 5. The CDR3 length is 15 residues. The entire variable domain, with the rest obtained from reference TRBV28 and TRBJ2-1, is as follows: DVKVTQSSRYLVKRTGEKVFLECVQDMDHENMFWYRQDPGLGLRLIYFSYDVKMKEKGDIPEGYSVSREKKERFSLILESASTNQTSMYLCASSPGTSGRHEQFFGPGTRLTVL.